This record looks at one T cell receptor beta chain sequence and its context. These data are taken from a study of cytomegalovirus exposure and HLA in healthy donors. As for the donors, each was a healthy bone marrow donor. Nominally healthy donors were sampled, though unrecorded immune exposures were likely. The PCR contained 60 Vbeta and 13 Jbeta primers. Data came from immunoSEQ multiplex PCR; TCRdb stores just in-frame clones and leaves some out. This table holds around 140,000 clones. Specimen: PBMCs. The TCR comes from a woman between 35 and 50 years old in good health and CMV-seropositive.

The CDR3 nucleotides read TGTGCCAGCAGCGAACAGACTAGCGGGGACTCTGGGGCCAACGTCCTGACTTTC. Amino acids: CASSEQTSGDSGANVLTF. The V gene is TRBV4-2, the J gene TRBJ2-6; 11 nucleotides align to TRBD2. Germline-derived CDR1 and CDR2 are LGHNA and YNFKEQ. Trimming at V came to 5 bases and at J to 0 bases, leaving 6 bases not matched to a gene. There are 18 residues in the CDR3.